Listed here are 2 T cell receptor beta chains from one sample, sequenced in a study of blood T cell repertoires in COVID-19. Generated by immunoSEQ multiplex PCR, the TCRdb table keeps only in-frame clones and is missing some. The repertoire includes tens of thousands of clones, approximately 85% of them detected once, and around 16% sits in the top ten. Specimen: peripheral blood. The receptors were sampled from a human donor in a cohort sampled during active COVID-19. The donor label of this sample is uncertain.

The chain employs TRBV3-1 (or the pseudogene TRBV3-2) and TRBJ2-3; D may be TRBD2 (6 bases). The CDR3 extends over 15 amino acids. Per germline, CDR1 LGHDT and CDR2 YNNKEL (reference sequence). V lost 4 bases and J lost 2, with 13 bases in between. DNA of the CDR3: TGTGCCAGCAGCCCGGGCGGGGCCTACACAGATACGCAGTATTTT. It yields the protein CASSPGGAYTDTQYF.

V usage is TRBV19 and J usage is TRBJ2-7, with D possibly TRBD1 on 5 matching bases. The V end lost 4 bases, the J end lost 6 bases, and 10 bases lay between the germline ends. The CDR3 is made up of 12 amino acids. Germline V gives CDR1 LNHDA, CDR2 SQIVND (reference sequence). The DNA for the CDR3 is TGTGCCAGTAGTAGCAGGGTTTCCGAGCAGTACTTC. Its protein is CASSSRVSEQYF.